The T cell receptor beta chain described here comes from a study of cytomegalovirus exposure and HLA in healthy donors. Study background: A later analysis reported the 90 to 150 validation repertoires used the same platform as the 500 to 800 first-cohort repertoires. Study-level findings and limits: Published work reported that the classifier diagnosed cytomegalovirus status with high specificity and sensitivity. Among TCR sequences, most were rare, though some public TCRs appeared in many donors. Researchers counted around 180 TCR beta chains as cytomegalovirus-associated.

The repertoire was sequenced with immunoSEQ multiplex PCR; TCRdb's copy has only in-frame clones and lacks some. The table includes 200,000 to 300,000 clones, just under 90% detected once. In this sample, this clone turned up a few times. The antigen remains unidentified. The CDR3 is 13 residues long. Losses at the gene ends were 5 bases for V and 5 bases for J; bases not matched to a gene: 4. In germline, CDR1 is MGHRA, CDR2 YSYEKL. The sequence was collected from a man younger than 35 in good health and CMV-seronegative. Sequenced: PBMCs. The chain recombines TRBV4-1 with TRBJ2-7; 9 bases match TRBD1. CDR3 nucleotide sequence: TGCGCCAGCAGCACGGGACAGGGCCACGAGCAGTACTTC. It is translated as CASSTGQGHEQYF.